The clone carrying this T cell receptor beta chain occurred once. This entry comes from a study of T cell changes during pregnancy in multiple sclerosis. Sequencing was performed with immunoSEQ multiplex PCR; in TCRdb, only in-frame clones are kept and a portion is missing. The repertoire holds approximately 49,000 clones, with over 90% as singletons. The V gene's germline CDR1 is KGHSH and CDR2 LQKENI. V lost 3 bases, J lost 1 base, and 10 bases lay in between. The CDR3 runs 15 residues. The V gene is TRBV18, the J gene TRBJ1-5, with D tentatively TRBD1 (6 bases). The sequenced sample was peripheral blood, obtained after pregnancy. The clonotype was recovered from a female donor with multiple sclerosis, enrolled in a pregnancy study. CDR3 in DNA: TGTGCCAGCTCACCGACGGACAGCAGCAATCAGCCCCAGCATTTT. It specifies CASSPTDSSNQPQHF.